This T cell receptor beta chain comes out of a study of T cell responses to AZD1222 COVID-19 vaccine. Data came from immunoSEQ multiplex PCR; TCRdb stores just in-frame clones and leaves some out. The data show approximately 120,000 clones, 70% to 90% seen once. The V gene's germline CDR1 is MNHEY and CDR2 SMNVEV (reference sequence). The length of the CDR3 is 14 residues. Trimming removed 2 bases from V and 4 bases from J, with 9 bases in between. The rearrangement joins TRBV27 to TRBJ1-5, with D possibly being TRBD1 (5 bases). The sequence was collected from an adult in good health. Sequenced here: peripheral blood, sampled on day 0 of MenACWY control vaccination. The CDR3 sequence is CASSLDGGNQPQHF. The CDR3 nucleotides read TGTGCCAGCAGTTTAGACGGGGGTAATCAGCCCCAGCATTTT.